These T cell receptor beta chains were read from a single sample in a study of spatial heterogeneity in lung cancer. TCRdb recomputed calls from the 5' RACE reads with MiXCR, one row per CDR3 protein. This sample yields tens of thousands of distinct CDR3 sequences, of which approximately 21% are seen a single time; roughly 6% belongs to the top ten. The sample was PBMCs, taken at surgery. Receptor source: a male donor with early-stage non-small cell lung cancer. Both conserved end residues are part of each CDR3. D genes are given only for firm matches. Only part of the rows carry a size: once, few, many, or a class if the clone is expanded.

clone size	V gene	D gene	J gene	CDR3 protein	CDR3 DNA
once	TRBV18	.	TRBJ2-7	CASSPIEQTNSYEQYF	TGTGCCAGCTCACCAATAGAACAGACGAACTCCTACGAGCAGTACTTC
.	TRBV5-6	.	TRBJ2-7	CASSLGYLEQYF	TGTGCCAGCAGCTTAGGGTATCTCGAGCAGTACTTC
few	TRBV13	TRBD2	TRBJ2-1	CASSPPSGGYEQFF	TGTGCCAGCAGCCCCCCTAGCGGGGGCTATGAGCAGTTCTTC
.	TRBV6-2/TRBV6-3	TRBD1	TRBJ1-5	CASSSVGGHQPQHF	TGTGCCAGCAGTTCAGTAGGGGGCCATCAGCCCCAGCATTTT
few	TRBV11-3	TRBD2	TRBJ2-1	CASSPGLGNEQFF	TGTGCCAGCAGCCCGGGACTAGGAAATGAGCAGTTCTTC
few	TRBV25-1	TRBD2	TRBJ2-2	CASGLGGELFF	TGTGCCAGCGGACTAGGCGGGGAGCTGTTTTTT
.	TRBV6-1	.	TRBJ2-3	CASSHGGYTDTQYF	TGTGCCAGCAGTCATGGGGGATACACAGATACGCAGTATTTT
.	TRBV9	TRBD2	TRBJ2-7	CASSPTTSGRANEQYF	TGTGCCAGCAGCCCAACCACTAGCGGGAGGGCCAACGAGCAGTACTTC
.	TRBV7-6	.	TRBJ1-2	CASSPTRDGLFMFGGYTF	TGTGCCAGCAGCCCAACCCGGGACGGCCTGTTCATGTTTGGCGGCTACACCTTC
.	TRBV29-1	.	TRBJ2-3	CSVDGTPPTDTQYF	TGCAGCGTTGATGGGACTCCCCCCACAGATACGCAGTATTTT
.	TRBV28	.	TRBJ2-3	CASSEPSTDTQYF	TGTGCCAGCAGTGAGCCGAGCACAGATACGCAGTATTTT